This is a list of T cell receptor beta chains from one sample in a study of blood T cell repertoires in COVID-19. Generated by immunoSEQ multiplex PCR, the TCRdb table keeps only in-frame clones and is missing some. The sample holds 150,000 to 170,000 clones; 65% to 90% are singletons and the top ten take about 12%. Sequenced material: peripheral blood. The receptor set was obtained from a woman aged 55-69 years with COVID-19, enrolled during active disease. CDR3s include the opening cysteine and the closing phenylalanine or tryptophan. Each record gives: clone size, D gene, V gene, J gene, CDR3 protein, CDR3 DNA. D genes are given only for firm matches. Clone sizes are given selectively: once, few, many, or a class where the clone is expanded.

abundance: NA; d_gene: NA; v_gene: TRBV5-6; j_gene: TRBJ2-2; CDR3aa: CASSLNGANTGELFF; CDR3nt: TGTGCCAGCAGCTTAAACGGGGCGAACACCGGGGAGCTGTTTTTT
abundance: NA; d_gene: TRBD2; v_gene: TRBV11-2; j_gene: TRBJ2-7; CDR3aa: CASSLDRAGASEQYF; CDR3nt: TGTGCCAGCAGCTTAGATCGTGCGGGAGCAAGCGAGCAGTACTTC
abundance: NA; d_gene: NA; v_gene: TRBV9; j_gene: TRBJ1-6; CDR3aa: CASSVEAGDSPLHF; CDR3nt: TGTGCCAGCAGCGTAGAAGCAGGGGACTCACCCCTCCACTTT
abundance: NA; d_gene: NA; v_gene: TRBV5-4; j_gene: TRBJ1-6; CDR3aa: CASSWGSIYNSPLHF; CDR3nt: TGTGCCAGCAGCTGGGGCAGCATCTATAATTCACCCCTCCACTTT
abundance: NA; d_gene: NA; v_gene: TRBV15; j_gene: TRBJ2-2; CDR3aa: CATSTLTGELFF; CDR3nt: TGTGCCACCAGCACTTTAACCGGGGAGCTGTTTTTT
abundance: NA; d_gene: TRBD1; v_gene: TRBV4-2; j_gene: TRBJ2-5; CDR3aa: CASSQSDRGGFGTQYF; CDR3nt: TGTGCCAGCAGCCAGTCCGACAGGGGAGGTTTCGGGACCCAGTACTTC
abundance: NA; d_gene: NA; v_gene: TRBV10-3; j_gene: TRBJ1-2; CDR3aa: CAISPSDRANYGYTF; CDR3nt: TGTGCCATCAGCCCATCCGACAGAGCTAACTATGGCTACACCTTC
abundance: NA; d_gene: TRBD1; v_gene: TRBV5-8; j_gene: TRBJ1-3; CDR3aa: CASEWTGRNTIYF; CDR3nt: TGTGCCAGCGAATGGACAGGACGAAACACCATATATTTT
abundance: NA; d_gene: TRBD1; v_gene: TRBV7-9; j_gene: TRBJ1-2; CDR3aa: CASSSGQGNNGYTF; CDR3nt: TGTGCCAGCAGCTCGGGACAGGGGAACAATGGCTACACCTTC
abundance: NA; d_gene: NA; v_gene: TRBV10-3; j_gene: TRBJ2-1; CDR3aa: CAISLLDSPSAEQFF; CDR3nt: TGTGCCATCAGCCTTCTGGACAGCCCGTCCGCTGAGCAGTTCTTC
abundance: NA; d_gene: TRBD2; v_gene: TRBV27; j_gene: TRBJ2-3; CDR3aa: CASSLTTSGRDTQYF; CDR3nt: TGTGCCAGCAGTTTAACGACTAGCGGGAGGGATACGCAGTATTTT
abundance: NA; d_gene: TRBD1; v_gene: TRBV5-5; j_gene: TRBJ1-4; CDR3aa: CASSLDRGEKLFF; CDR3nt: TGTGCCAGCAGCTTGGACAGGGGGGAAAAACTGTTTTTT
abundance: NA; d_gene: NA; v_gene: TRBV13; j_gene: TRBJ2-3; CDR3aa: CASSLRTPGTSTDTQYF; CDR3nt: TGTGCCAGCAGCTTACGAACCCCCGGGACTAGCACAGATACGCAGTATTTT
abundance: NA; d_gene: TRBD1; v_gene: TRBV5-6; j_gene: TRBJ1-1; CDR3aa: CASSFTGGAGDTEAFF; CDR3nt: TGTGCCAGCAGCTTTACAGGGGGCGCGGGGGACACTGAAGCTTTCTTT
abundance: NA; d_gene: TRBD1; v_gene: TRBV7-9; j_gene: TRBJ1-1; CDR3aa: CASSPQGWNTEAFF; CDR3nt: TGTGCCAGCAGCCCACAGGGGTGGAACACTGAAGCTTTCTTT
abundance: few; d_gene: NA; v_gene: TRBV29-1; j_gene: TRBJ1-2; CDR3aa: CSGSGGPYGYTF; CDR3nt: TGCAGCGGCAGCGGGGGGCCCTATGGCTACACCTTC
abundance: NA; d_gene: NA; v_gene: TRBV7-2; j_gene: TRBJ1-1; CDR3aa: CASSLGPGWSTEAFF; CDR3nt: TGTGCCAGCAGCTTAGGTCCAGGGTGGAGTACTGAAGCTTTCTTT
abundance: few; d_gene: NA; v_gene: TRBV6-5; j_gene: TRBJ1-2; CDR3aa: CASSLYYGYTF; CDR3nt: TGTGCCAGCAGTCTTTACTATGGCTACACCTTC
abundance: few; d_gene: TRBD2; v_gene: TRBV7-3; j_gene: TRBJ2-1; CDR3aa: CASSFAPLAGAYNEQFF; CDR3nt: TGTGCCAGCAGCTTCGCCCCCCTAGCGGGAGCTTACAATGAGCAGTTCTTC
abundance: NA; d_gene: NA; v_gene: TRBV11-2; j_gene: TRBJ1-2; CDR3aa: CASSLNGDGYTF; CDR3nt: TGTGCCAGCAGCTTAAACGGGGATGGCTACACCTTC
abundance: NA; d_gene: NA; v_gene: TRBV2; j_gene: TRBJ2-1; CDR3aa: CASERGRQFNEQFF; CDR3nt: TGTGCCAGCGAGAGAGGTAGACAGTTCAATGAGCAGTTCTTC
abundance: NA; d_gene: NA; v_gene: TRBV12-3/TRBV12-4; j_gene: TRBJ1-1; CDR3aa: CASSLSGGTEAFF; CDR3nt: TGTGCCAGCAGTTTGTCGGGGGGGACTGAAGCTTTCTTT
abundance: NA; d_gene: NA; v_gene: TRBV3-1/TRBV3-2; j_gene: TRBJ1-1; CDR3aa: CASSPTGWNTEAFF; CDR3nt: TGTGCCAGCAGCCCTACAGGGTGGAACACTGAAGCTTTCTTT
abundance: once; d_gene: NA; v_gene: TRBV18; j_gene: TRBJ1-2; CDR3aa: CASSNAGSNYGYTF; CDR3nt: TGTGCCAGCTCAAATGCGGGGTCTAACTATGGCTACACCTTC
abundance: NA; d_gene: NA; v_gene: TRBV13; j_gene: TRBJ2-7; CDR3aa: CASSFSASYEQYF; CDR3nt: TGTGCCAGCAGCTTCTCCGCTAGCTACGAGCAGTACTTC
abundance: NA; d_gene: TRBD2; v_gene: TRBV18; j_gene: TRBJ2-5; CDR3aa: CASSPLAGAFQETQYF; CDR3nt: TGTGCCAGCTCACCCTTAGCGGGGGCCTTCCAAGAGACCCAGTACTTC
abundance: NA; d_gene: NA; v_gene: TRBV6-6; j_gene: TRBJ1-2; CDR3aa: CASTQGLRGYTF; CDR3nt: TGTGCCAGCACTCAGGGGCTCCGTGGCTACACCTTC
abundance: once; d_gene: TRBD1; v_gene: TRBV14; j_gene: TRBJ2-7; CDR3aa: CASSQTGTGNEQYF; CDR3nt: TGTGCCAGCAGCCAAACCGGGACAGGGAACGAGCAGTACTTC
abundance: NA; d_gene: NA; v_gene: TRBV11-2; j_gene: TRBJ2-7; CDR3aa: CASSLGHSSYEQYF; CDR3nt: TGTGCCAGCAGCTTGGGACACAGCTCCTACGAGCAGTACTTC
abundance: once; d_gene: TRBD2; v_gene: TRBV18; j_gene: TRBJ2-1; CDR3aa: CASSPGLAGGYNEQFF; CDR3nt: TGTGCCAGCTCACCTGGACTAGCGGGAGGTTACAATGAGCAGTTCTTC
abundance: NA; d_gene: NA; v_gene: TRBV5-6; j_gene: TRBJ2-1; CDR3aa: CASSYNNEQFF; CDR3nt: TGTGCCAGCAGCTATAACAATGAGCAGTTCTTC
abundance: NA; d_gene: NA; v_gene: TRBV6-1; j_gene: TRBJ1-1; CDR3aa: CASSALRALGNTEAFF; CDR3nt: TGTGCCAGCAGTGCGTTGAGGGCTCTTGGAAACACTGAAGCTTTCTTT
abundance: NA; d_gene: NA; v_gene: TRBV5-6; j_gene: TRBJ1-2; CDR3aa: CASSLGRGVFF; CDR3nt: TGTGCCAGCAGCTTGGGGAGGGGCGTATTCTTC
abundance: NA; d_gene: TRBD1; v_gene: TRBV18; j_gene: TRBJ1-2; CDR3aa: CASSPSRDRGFNGYTF; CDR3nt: TGTGCCAGCTCTCCTAGTCGGGACAGGGGATTTAATGGCTACACCTTC
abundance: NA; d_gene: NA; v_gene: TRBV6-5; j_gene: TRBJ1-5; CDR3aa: CASSTSVAVRPQHF; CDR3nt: TGTGCCAGCAGTACCAGCGTGGCCGTGAGGCCCCAGCATTTT
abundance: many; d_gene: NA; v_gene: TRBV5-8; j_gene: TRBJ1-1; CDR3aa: CASSPRQVLNTEAFF; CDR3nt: TGTGCCAGCAGCCCAAGACAGGTTTTGAACACTGAAGCTTTCTTT
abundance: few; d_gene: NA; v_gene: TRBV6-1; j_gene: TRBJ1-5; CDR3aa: CASSEGGGSSNQPQHF; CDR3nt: TGTGCCAGCAGTGAAGGGGGGGGCTCTAGCAATCAGCCCCAGCATTTT
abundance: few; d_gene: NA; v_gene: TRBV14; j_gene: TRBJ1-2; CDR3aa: CASSQDLPGVGYGYTF; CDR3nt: TGTGCCAGCAGCCAAGATCTGCCAGGGGTTGGGTATGGCTACACCTTC
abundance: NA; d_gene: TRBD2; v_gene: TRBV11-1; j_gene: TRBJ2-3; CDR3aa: CASSFGAGETDTQYF; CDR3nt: TGTGCCAGCAGCTTCGGCGCGGGAGAAACAGATACGCAGTATTTT
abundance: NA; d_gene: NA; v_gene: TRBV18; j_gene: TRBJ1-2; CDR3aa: CASSPSSRGEGYTF; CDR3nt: TGTGCCAGCTCACCATCGTCCAGGGGCGAAGGCTACACCTTC
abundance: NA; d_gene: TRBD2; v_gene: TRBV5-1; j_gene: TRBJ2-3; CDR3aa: CASSFFTSGTDTQYF; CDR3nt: TGCGCCAGCAGCTTCTTCACTAGCGGGACAGATACGCAGTATTTT
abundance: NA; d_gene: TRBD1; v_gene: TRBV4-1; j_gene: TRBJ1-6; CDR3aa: CASSQGPGQEHSPLHF; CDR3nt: TGCGCCAGCAGCCAAGGACCGGGACAGGAACATTCACCCCTCCACTTT
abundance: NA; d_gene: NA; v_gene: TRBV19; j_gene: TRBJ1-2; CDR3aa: CATARQTNYGYTF; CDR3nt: TGTGCCACCGCCCGGCAGACAAACTATGGCTACACCTTC
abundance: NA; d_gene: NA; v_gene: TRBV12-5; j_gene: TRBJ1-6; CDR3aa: CASGLLIGQNDNSPLHF; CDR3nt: TGTGCTAGTGGTTTGCTCATCGGACAGAACGATAATTCACCCCTCCACTTT
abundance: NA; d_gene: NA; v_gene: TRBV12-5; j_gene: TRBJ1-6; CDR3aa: CASGPDSYNSPLHF; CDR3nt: TGTGCTAGTGGCCCTGACAGCTATAATTCACCCCTCCACTTT
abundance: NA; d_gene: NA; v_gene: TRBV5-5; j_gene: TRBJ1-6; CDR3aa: CASSLLSSYNSPLHF; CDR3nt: TGTGCCAGCAGCTTGTTGAGCTCCTATAATTCACCCCTCCACTTT
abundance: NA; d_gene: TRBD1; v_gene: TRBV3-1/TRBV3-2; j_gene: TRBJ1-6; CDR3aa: CASSQEGDRWTPLHF; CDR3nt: TGTGCCAGCAGCCAAGAGGGGGACAGATGGACACCCCTCCACTTT
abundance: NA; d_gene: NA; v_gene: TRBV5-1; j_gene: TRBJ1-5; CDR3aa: CASSSDINQPQHF; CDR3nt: TGCGCCAGCAGCTCGGACATTAATCAGCCCCAGCATTTT
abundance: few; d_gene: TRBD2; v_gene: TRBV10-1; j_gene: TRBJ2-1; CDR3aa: CASSASGRARREQFF; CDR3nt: TGCGCCAGCAGTGCTAGCGGGAGGGCCAGGCGTGAGCAGTTCTTC
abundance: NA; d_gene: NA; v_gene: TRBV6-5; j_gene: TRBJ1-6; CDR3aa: CASSRQDNSPLHF; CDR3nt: TGTGCCAGCAGTCGACAGGATAATTCACCCCTCCACTTT
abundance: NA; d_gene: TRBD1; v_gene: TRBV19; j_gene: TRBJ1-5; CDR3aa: CASSRDRRSNQPQHF; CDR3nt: TGTGCCAGTAGCCGGGACAGGCGTAGCAATCAGCCCCAGCATTTT
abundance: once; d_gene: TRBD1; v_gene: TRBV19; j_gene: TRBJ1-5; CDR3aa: CASSIRGTAGVQPQHF; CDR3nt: TGTGCCAGTAGTATACGAGGGACAGCGGGCGTACAGCCCCAGCATTTT